This T cell receptor (beta chain) was recovered during a study of T cells in tumors after PD-1 blockade. On the study more broadly: No patient had prior checkpoint blockade, systemic immunosuppression, or radiotherapy within 4 weeks. Either cemiplimab 350 mg every 2 weeks or pembrolizumab 200 mg every 3 weeks was given. A subset received ongoing vismodegib 150 mg daily alongside anti-PD-1 therapy.

Sequencing was performed with immunoSEQ multiplex PCR; in TCRdb, only in-frame clones are kept and a portion is missing. The sample lists some 66,000 clones, approximately 74% seen once, with approximately 4.5% in the top ten. Points on this clone: Its antigen remains unidentified.

Findings and caveats of the study: Blood contained about 40% of the tumor's TCR clonotypes.

This TCR was recovered from a human donor with basal cell carcinoma. This specimen was PBMCs, taken after anti-PD-1 treatment.

CDR3 region: CSVLKSGIETQYF. CDR3 nucleotide sequence: TGCAGCGTTTTGAAGTCAGGGATTGAGACCCAGTACTTC. This sequence joins TRBV29-1 and TRBJ2-5, with a weak D call TRBD1 (5 bases). This CDR3 is 13 amino acids long. Germline CDR1 and CDR2: SQVTM and ANQGSEA. The V gene lost 5 bases and the J gene lost 5 bases, with 15 bases spanning the gap.